The TCR beta chain under discussion was sequenced for a study of blood T cell repertoires in COVID-19. TCRdb's table, derived via immunoSEQ multiplex PCR, lists solely in-frame clones and lacks some. The repertoire includes 250,000 to 350,000 clones, 85% of them detected once, and about 2.3% sits in the top ten. Allocation to cohorts depended on clinical history reported by the participants. As concerns this clone: The sample has other DNA sequences that encode this CDR3 too.

The length of the CDR3 is 12 residues. V dropped 6 bases and J dropped 2 bases, with 4 bases sitting between them. The sample taken for sequencing was PBMCs or T cells enriched from blood (not recorded which). The sequence was obtained from a woman in her forties or fifties who had recovered from COVID-19. J is TRBJ2-2 and V is TRBV12-3 or TRBV12-4; D is uncertain. The CDR3, as DNA: TGTGCCAGCAGGCGCAACACCGGGGAGCTGTTTTTT. It specifies CASRRNTGELFF.